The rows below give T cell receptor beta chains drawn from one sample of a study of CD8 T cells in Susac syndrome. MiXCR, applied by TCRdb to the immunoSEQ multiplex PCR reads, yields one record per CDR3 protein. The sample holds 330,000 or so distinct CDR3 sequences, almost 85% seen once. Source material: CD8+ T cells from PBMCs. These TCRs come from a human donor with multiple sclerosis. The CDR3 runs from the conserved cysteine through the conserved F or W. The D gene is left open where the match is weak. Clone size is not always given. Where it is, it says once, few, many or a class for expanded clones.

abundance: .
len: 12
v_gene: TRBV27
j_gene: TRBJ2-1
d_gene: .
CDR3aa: CASSLSGGGEFF
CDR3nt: TGTGCCAGCAGTTTATCGGGGGGTGGTGAGTTCTTC

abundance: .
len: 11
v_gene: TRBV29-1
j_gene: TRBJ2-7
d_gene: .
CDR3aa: CSVTSTYEQYF
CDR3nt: TGCAGCGTTACCAGTACCTACGAGCAGTACTTC

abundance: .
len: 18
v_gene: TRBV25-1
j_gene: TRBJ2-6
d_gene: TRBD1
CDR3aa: CASSGQGAYLSGANVLTF
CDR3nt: TGTGCCAGCAGTGGACAGGGGGCCTACCTGTCTGGGGCCAACGTCCTGACTTTC

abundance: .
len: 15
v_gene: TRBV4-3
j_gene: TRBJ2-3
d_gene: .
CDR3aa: CASSPLGDRGDTQYF
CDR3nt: TGCGCCAGCAGCCCCCTTGGGGACCGCGGAGATACGCAGTATTTT

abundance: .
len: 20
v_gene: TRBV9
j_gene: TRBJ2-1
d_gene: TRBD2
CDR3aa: CASSHPGTSGALGPYNEQFF
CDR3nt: TGTGCCAGCAGCCACCCAGGGACTAGCGGGGCCCTGGGCCCGTACAATGAGCAGTTCTTC

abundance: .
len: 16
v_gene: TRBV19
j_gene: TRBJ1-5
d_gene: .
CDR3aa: CASSIGVSGIVEPQHF
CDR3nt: TGTGCCAGTAGTATAGGGGTCAGCGGCATCGTCGAGCCCCAGCATTTT

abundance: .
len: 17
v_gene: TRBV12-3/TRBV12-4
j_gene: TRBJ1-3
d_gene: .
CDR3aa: CASSLADGGFSGNTIYF
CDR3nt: TGTGCCAGCAGTTTAGCGGATGGAGGGTTCTCTGGAAACACCATATATTTT

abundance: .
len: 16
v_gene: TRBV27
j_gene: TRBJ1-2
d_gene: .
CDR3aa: CASSPRTSQRIYGYTF
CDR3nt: TGTGCCAGCAGTCCGAGGACGTCCCAGAGAATCTATGGCTACACCTTC

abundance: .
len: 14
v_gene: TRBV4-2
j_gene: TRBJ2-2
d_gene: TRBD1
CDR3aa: CASSHPGQSGELFF
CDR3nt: TGTGCCAGCAGCCACCCGGGACAGTCCGGGGAGCTGTTTTTT

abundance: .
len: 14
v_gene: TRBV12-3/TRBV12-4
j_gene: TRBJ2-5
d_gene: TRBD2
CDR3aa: CASGPSGRIETQYF
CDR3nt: TGTGCCAGCGGGCCTAGCGGGAGAATAGAGACCCAGTACTTC

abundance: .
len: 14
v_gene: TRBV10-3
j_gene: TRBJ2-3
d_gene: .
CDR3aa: CAISLRQFTDTQYF
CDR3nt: TGTGCCATCAGCCTAAGACAGTTCACAGATACGCAGTATTTT

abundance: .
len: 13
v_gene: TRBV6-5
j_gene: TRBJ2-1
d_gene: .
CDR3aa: CASSPNPYNEQFF
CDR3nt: TGTGCCAGCAGCCCGAACCCCTACAATGAGCAGTTCTTC

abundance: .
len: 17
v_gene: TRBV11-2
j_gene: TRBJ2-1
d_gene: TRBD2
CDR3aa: CASSSSGTSGRRYEQFF
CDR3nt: TGTGCCAGCAGCTCCTCCGGGACTAGCGGGAGGCGCTATGAGCAGTTCTTC

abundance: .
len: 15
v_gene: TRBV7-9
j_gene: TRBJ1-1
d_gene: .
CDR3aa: CASSLGIRVNTEAFF
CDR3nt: TGTGCCAGCAGCTTAGGAATTAGGGTGAACACTGAAGCTTTCTTT

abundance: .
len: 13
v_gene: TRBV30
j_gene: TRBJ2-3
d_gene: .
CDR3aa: CALFQGGTDTQYF
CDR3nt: TGTGCCTTATTCCAAGGGGGGACAGATACGCAGTATTTT

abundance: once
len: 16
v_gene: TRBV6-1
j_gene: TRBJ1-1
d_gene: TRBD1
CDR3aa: CASRPGTGVINTEAFF
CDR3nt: TGTGCCAGCAGGCCGGGGACAGGGGTAATAAACACTGAAGCTTTCTTT

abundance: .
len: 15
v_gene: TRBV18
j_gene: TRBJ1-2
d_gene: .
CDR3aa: CASSPKDRSNYGYTF
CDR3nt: TGTGCCAGCTCACCCAAGGACAGATCTAACTATGGCTACACCTTC

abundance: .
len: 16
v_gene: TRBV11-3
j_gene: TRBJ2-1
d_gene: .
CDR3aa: CASSGRDSEYVNEQFF
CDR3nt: TGTGCCAGCAGCGGCCGGGACTCAGAGTATGTTAATGAGCAGTTCTTC

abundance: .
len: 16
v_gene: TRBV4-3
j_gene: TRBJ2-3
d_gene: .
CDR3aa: CASSPGHSPSTDTQYF
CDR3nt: TGCGCCAGCAGCCCGGGACACTCCCCAAGCACAGATACGCAGTATTTT

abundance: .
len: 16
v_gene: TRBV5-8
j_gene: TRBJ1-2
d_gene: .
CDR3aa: CASSYRNPDRHYGYTF
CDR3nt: TGTGCCAGCAGTTATCGGAATCCGGACAGACACTATGGCTACACCTTC

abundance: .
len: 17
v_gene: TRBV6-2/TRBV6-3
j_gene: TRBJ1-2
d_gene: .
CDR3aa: CASRRDGTLLANYGYTF
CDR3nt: TGTGCCAGCAGACGCGACGGAACCTTATTAGCTAACTATGGCTACACCTTC

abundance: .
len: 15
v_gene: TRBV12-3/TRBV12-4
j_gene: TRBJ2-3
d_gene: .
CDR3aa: CASSLGAGHTDTQYF
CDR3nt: TGTGCCAGCAGTTTAGGGGCAGGACACACAGATACGCAGTATTTT

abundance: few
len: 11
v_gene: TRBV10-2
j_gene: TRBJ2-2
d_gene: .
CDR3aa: CASSGAGELFF
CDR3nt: TGCGCCAGCAGTGGGGCCGGGGAGCTGTTTTTT

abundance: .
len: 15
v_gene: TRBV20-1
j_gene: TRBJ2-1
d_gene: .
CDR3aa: CSAPSQGGREDEQFF
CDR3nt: TGCAGTGCGCCCTCCCAGGGAGGTCGGGAAGATGAGCAGTTCTTC

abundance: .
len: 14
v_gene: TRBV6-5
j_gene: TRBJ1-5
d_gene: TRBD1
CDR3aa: CASSYGTGVQPQHF
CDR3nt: TGTGCCAGCAGTTACGGGACAGGGGTCCAGCCCCAGCATTTT

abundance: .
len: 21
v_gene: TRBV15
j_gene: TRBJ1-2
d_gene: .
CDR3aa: CATSRAISRDRKGPGIYGYTF
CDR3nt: TGTGCCACCAGCAGAGCCATTTCCCGGGACCGAAAAGGTCCGGGTATCTATGGCTACACCTTC

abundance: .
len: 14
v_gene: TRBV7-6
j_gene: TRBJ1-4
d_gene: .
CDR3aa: CASSFGRANEKLFF
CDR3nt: TGTGCCAGCAGCTTTGGCAGGGCTAATGAAAAACTGTTTTTT

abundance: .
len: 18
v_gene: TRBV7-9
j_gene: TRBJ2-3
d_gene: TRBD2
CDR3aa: CASRISGLAETGGDTQYF
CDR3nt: TGTGCCAGCAGGATTTCGGGACTAGCGGAGACGGGGGGAGATACGCAGTATTTT

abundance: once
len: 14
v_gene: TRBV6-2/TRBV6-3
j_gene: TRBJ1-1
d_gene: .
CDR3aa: CASSPASEWDEAFF
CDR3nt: TGTGCCAGCAGCCCCGCGAGCGAGTGGGATGAAGCTTTCTTT

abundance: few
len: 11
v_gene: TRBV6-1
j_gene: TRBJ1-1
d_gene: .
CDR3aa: CASSSPREVFF
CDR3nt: TGTGCCAGCAGTTCCCCCCGCGAGGTTTTCTTT

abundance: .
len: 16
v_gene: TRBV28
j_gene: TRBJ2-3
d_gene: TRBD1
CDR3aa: CASSFYSGGDTDTQYF
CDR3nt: TGTGCCAGCAGTTTTTATTCAGGGGGTGACACAGATACGCAGTATTTT

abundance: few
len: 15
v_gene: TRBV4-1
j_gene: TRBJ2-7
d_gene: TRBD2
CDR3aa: CASSQVTSGDYEQYF
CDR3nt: TGCGCCAGCAGCCAAGTCACTAGCGGTGACTACGAGCAGTACTTC

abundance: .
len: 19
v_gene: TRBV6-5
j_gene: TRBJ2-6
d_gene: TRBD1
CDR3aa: CASSYSSLGQGFVANVLTF
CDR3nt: TGTGCCAGCAGTTACTCGAGCTTGGGACAGGGTTTTGTGGCCAACGTCCTGACTTTC

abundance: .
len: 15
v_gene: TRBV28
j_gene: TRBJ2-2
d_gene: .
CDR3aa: CASSPLISYTGELFF
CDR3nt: TGTGCCAGCAGTCCTCTTATTTCGTACACCGGGGAGCTGTTTTTT

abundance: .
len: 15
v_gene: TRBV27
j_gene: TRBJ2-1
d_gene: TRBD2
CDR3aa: CASSLGSGRASGQFF
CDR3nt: TGTGCCAGCAGTTTGGGGAGCGGGAGAGCGTCAGGGCAGTTCTTC

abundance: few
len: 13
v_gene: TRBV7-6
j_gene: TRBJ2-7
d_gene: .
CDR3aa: CASSAQGFYEQYF
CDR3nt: TGTGCCAGCAGCGCTCAGGGTTTCTACGAGCAGTACTTC

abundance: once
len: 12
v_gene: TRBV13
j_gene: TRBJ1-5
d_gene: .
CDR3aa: CASATVGQPQHF
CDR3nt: TGTGCCAGCGCGACGGTTGGACAGCCCCAGCATTTT

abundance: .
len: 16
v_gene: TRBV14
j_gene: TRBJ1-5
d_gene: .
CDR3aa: CATPRTGCYSNQPQHF
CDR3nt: TGTGCCACCCCAAGGACCGGCTGTTATAGCAATCAGCCCCAGCATTTT

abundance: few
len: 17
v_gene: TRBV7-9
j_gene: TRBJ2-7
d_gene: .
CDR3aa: CASSSHSGTPNPYEQYF
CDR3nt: TGTGCCAGCAGCTCCCATTCCGGGACACCGAATCCCTACGAGCAGTACTTC

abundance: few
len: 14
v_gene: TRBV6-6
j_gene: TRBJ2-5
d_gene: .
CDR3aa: CASSYYWRGETQYF
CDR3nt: TGTGCCAGCAGTTACTATTGGAGAGGGGAGACCCAGTACTTC

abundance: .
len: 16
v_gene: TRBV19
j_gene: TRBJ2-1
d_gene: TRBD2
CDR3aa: CASSFYAGGLDNEQFF
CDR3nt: TGTGCCAGTAGTTTTTATGCGGGAGGGCTCGACAATGAGCAGTTCTTC

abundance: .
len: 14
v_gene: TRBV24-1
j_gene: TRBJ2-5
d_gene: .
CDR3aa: CATSDLPGPETQYF
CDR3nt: TGTGCCACCAGTGATTTGCCAGGGCCAGAGACCCAGTACTTC

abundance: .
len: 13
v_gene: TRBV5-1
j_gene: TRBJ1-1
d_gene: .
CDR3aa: CASFRSMNTEAFF
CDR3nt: TGCGCCAGCTTTCGGTCTATGAACACTGAAGCTTTCTTT

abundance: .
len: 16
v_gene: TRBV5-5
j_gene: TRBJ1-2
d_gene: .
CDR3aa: CASSPQGTEQYYGYTF
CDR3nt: TGTGCCAGCAGCCCCCAGGGGACCGAACAATACTATGGCTACACCTTC

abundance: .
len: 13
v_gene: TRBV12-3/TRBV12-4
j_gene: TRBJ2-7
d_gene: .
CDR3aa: CASGDTLTYEQYF
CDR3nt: TGTGCCAGCGGAGACACCTTGACCTACGAGCAGTACTTC

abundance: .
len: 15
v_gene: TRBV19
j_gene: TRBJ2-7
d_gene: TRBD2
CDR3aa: CASTLTSGSFHEQYF
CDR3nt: TGTGCCAGTACTCTGACTAGCGGGAGTTTCCACGAGCAGTACTTC

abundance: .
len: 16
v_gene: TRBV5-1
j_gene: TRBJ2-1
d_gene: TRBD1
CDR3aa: CACSLGWQGAWNEQFF
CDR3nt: TGCGCCTGCAGCTTGGGATGGCAGGGGGCCTGGAATGAGCAGTTCTTC

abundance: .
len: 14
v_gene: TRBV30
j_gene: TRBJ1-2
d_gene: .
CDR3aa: CAWSADSANYGYTF
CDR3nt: TGTGCCTGGAGTGCGGACAGCGCTAACTATGGCTACACCTTC

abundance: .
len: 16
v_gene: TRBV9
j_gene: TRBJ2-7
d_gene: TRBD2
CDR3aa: CASSVEISGSSYEQYF
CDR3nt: TGTGCCAGCAGCGTAGAGATCAGCGGGAGCTCCTACGAGCAGTACTTC

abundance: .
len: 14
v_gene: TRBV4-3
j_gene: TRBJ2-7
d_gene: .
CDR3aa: CASSQWAAAYEQYF
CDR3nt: TGCGCCAGCAGCCAATGGGCGGCAGCCTACGAGCAGTACTTC

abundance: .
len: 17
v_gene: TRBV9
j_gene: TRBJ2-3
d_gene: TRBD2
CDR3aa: CASSVGLAGVAGDTQYF
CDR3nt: TGTGCCAGCAGCGTAGGACTAGCGGGAGTTGCAGGGGATACGCAGTATTTT

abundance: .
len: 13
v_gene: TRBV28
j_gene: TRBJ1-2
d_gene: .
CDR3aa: CASSPGYNGGYTF
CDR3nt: TGTGCCAGCAGTCCGGGCTATAACGGGGGCTACACCTTC

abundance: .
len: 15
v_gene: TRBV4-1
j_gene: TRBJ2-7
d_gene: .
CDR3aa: CASSQDLSGGYEQYF
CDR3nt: TGCGCCAGCAGCCAAGATCTTAGCGGCGGGTACGAGCAGTACTTC

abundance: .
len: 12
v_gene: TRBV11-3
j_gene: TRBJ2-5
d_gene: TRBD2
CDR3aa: CASAREGETQYF
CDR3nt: TGTGCCAGCGCCCGGGAGGGTGAGACCCAGTACTTC

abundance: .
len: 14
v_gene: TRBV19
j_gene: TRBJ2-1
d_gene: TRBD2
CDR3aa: CASSGLAGGGEQFF
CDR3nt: TGTGCCAGTAGCGGACTAGCGGGAGGCGGGGAGCAGTTCTTC